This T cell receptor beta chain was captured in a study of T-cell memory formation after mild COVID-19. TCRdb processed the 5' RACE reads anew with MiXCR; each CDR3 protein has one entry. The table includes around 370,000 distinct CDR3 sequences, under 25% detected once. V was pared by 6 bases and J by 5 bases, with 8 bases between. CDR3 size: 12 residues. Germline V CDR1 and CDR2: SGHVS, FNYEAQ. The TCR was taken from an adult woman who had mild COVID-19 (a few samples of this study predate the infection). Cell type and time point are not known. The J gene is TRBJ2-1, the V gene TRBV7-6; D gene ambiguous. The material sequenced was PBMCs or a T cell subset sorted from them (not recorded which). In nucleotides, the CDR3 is TGTGCCAGCAGTCCTGTCGACAATGAGCAGTTCTTC. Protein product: CASSPVDNEQFF.